The 24 T cell receptor beta chains presented below share a single source sample, sequenced in a study of Ad26.COV2.S vaccination and SARS-CoV-2 variants. Using immunoSEQ multiplex PCR, the repertoire was profiled, and TCRdb retains in-frame clones only, with some absent. The data contain under 95,000 clones, 82% of them singletons. Here the sequenced sample was peripheral blood, taken after recovery from COVID-19. The receptors were gathered from a human donor who had recovered from COVID-19.

The V call is TRBV7-9, the J call TRBJ2-7, with D unresolved. V was cut by 1 base and J by 7 bases, with 8 bases left in between. Looked up from germline, CDR1 is SEHNR and CDR2 is FQNEAQ (reference sequence). The CDR3 contains 12 residues. The CDR3 bases are TGTGCCAGCAGCTTAGTAATACGGGAGCAGTACTTC. Translating gives CASSLVIREQYF.

This clone appeared a single time. The chain uses TRBV9 and TRBJ2-1; TRBD2 matches 11 bases. J gave up 7 bases and V 4 bases, and 13 bases lay outside the gene matches. Germline CDR1 and CDR2: SGDLS and YYNGEE. The CDR3 has 17 amino acids. CDR3 bases: TGTGCCAGCAGCCCACGAATTAGCGGGAGGGCCGTTAATGAGCAGTTCTTC. Residues: CASSPRISGRAVNEQFF.

The chain employs TRBV6-5 and TRBJ1-3, with TRBD1 as a possible D gene (6 bases). The CDR3 covers 13 residues. The germline gives CDR1 MNHEY, CDR2 SVGAGI. V was shortened by 10 bases and J by 4 bases, with 14 bases between the two germline ends. This chain's CDR3 is CATLGTFGNTIYF. In DNA form, the CDR3 reads TGTGCCACCCTAGGGACATTCGGAAACACCATATATTTT.

This clone was detected a few times. The genes are TRBV29-1 and TRBJ2-2; TRBD2 is a possible D gene (6 bases). There are 12 residues in the CDR3. From germline, CDR1 is SQVTM and CDR2 ANQGSEA. DNA of the CDR3: TGCAGTACCGGGGACTTCACCGGGGAGCTGTTTTTT. It is translated as CSTGDFTGELFF.

The V call is TRBV7-8, the J call TRBJ1-5; 8 bases are shared with TRBD1. The CDR3 consists of 18 residues. Per the germline V gene, CDR1 is SGHVS and CDR2 is FQNEAQ. Trimming at V came to 5 bases and at J to 0 bases, leaving 12 bases not matched to a gene. The CDR3 DNA sequence: TGTGCCAGCAGCCGAGGACAGGGAGGATTTTATAGCAATCAGCCCCAGCATTTT. Its translation: CASSRGQGGFYSNQPQHF. The full variable domain, in which reference TRBV7-8 and TRBJ1-5 provide the parts outside the CDR3, is GAGVSQSPRYKVAKRGQDVALRCDPISGHVSLFWYQQALGQGPEFLTYFQNEAQLDKSGLPSDRFFAERPEGSVSTLKIQRTQQEDSAVYLCASSRGQGGFYSNQPQHFGDGTRLSIL.

V usage is TRBV12-3 or TRBV12-4 and J usage is TRBJ1-2, with 9 nucleotides matching TRBD1. This CDR3 contains 12 residues. Germline trimming cut 9 bases from V and 8 bases from J; bases unmatched to any gene: 7. The CDR3 bases are TGTGCCAGTAGTACAGGGGGCTGGGGCTACACCTTC. Protein sequence: CASSTGGWGYTF.

The genes are TRBV3-1 (or the pseudogene TRBV3-2) and TRBJ1-6; the D gene is possibly TRBD1 (6 bases). The CDR3 loop spans 18 amino acids. V was trimmed by 0 bases and J by 3 bases, leaving 15 bases between them. CDR1 and CDR2 from the germline V gene are LGHDT and YNNKEL (reference sequence). In DNA, the CDR3 is TGTGCCAGCAGCCAAGATGATCTACCGGGACACTATAATTCACCCCTCCACTTT. Protein sequence: CASSQDDLPGHYNSPLHF.

With respect to this clone: Other DNA sequences from this sample encode an identical CDR3 as well. The chain couples TRBV19 to TRBJ2-3; D is uncertain. CDR1 and CDR2 (germline): LNHDA, SQIVND (reference sequence). The CDR3 totals 13 residues. The V gene lost 1 base and the J gene lost 4 bases, with 6 bases spanning the gap. CDR3 in amino acids: CASSIGHPDTQYF. The CDR3 DNA follows: TGTGCCAGTAGTATAGGGCACCCAGATACGCAGTATTTT.

CDR3 DNA: TGTGCCAGCAGATTAACAGGGGGCGCCGCTAACTATGGCTACACCTTC. This sequence encodes CASRLTGGAANYGYTF. The V call is TRBV28, the J call TRBJ1-2; 9 bases line up with TRBD1. This CDR3 comprises 16 residues. Germline loops: CDR1 MDHEN, CDR2 SYDVKM. Trimming removed 6 bases from V and 0 bases from J; junction bases left unmatched: 8.

This clone was seen a handful of times. V and J are TRBV6-5 and TRBJ2-7; D possibly corresponds to TRBD2 (5 bases). V gave up 6 bases and J gave up 7 bases, with 13 bases separating them. CDR1 MNHEY and CDR2 SVGAGI come from the germline V gene. This CDR3 is built from 12 residues. CDR3 sequence reads: CASSLRGGEQYF. The CDR3 DNA sequence: TGTGCCAGCAGCCTCCGGGGTGGAGAGCAGTACTTC.

The chain combines TRBV28 with TRBJ1-2, with 9 nucleotides matching TRBD1. The CDR3 runs to 17 residues. In germline, CDR1 is MDHEN, CDR2 SYDVKM. The V and J ends lost 7 bases and 6 bases, in that order; junction bases with no gene match: 18. The CDR3 DNA is TGTGCCAGCACCATACACTCACAGGGGGCGAGGCGTAATGGCTACACCTTC. Protein product: CASTIHSQGARRNGYTF.

V is TRBV10-1 and J is TRBJ2-1; TRBD2 aligns across 9 bases. This CDR3 spans 14 amino acids. Germline-derived CDR1 and CDR2 are WNHNN and SYGVQD (reference sequence). After removal of 8 bases from V and 4 bases from J, the junction contained 6 bases not matched to a gene. CDR3 DNA sequence: TGCGCCAGCCACTCGACTAGCGGTTACAATGAGCAGTTCTTC. Its translation is CASHSTSGYNEQFF.

This clone showed up just once. This CDR3 is CASSIGTDYNEQFF. The CDR3 nucleotides are TGTGCCAGTAGTATAGGGACAGACTACAATGAGCAGTTCTTC. This chain connects TRBV19 to TRBJ2-1, with a weak D call TRBD1 (6 bases). Germline CDR1 reads LNHDA; CDR2 reads SQIVND (reference sequence). Trimming stripped 1 base from V and 3 bases from J, with 7 bases between. CDR3 size: 14 residues.

The chain has TRBV7-6 and TRBJ1-4; TRBD1 aligns across 7 bases. Germline trimming cut 5 bases from V and 7 bases from J; bases unmatched to any gene: 10. The CDR3 consists of 15 residues. From germline, CDR1 is SGHVS and CDR2 FNYEAQ. The DNA of the CDR3 is TGTGCCAGCAGCCACAACAGGGGAGTAATTGAAAAACTGTTTTTT. Its translation is CASSHNRGVIEKLFF.

This clone was detected a few times. The genes are TRBV25-1 and TRBJ1-1, with a weak D call TRBD1 (6 bases). Germline V lookup: CDR1 MGHDK, CDR2 SYGVNS. This CDR3 region has 14 residues. Trimming stripped 7 bases from V and 1 base from J, with 13 bases between. For the CDR3, the DNA is TGTGCCAGCACGCGGGACACACCGAACACTGAAGCTTTCTTT. Translation: CASTRDTPNTEAFF.

V usage is TRBV9 and J usage is TRBJ2-3; a weak D match, TRBD2 (5 bases). Germline values: CDR1 SGDLS, CDR2 YYNGEE. CDR3 length: 17 residues. Between the trimmed V and J ends, which lost 2 bases and 1 base, there was a span of 17 bases. The CDR3: CASSVQSLARGTDTQYF. DNA of the CDR3: TGTGCCAGCAGCGTCCAATCGCTAGCCCGCGGCACAGATACGCAGTATTTT.

The chain combines TRBV29-1 with TRBJ2-5, with 8 bases aligning to TRBD2. The CDR3 runs to 16 residues. Trimming cost V 3 bases and J 4 bases; bases outside gene matches: 13. Germline CDR1 reads SQVTM; CDR2 reads ANQGSEA. The CDR3, as DNA: TGCAGCGTTGACCTCCACGGCGGGAGGCCCGGAGAGACCCAGTACTTC. This codes for CSVDLHGGRPGETQYF. Full variable domain (outside the CDR3, taken from reference TRBV29-1 and TRBJ2-5): SAVISQKPSRDICQRGTSLTIQCQVDSQVTMMFWYRQQPGQSLTLIATANQGSEATYESGFVIDKFPISRPNLTFSTLTVSNMSPEDSSIYLCSVDLHGGRPGETQYFGPGTRLLVL.

The chain uses TRBV4-3 and TRBJ2-2; 10 bases line up with TRBD2. Germline V gives CDR1 LGHNA, CDR2 YSLEER. The ends lost 0 bases at V and 7 bases at J; junction bases unmatched: 11. The CDR3 has 18 residues. DNA for the CDR3: TGCGCCAGCAGCCAAGATACAAGCGGGAGGGCCCCTAGCGGGGAGCTGTTTTTT. This encodes CASSQDTSGRAPSGELFF.

The rearrangement joins TRBV6-2 or TRBV6-3 to TRBJ2-3, with 9 bases matching TRBD1. CDR3 length: 18 amino acids. V lost 6 bases and J lost 1; bases outside the gene matches: 14. The germline CDR1 and CDR2 sequences are MNHEY and SVGEGT. CDR3 amino acids: CASSLGQGLAGGTDTQYF. The CDR3 coding sequence is TGTGCCAGCAGCCTTGGACAGGGGCTAGCCGGGGGCACAGATACGCAGTATTTT.

The rearrangement joins TRBV3-1 (or the pseudogene TRBV3-2) to TRBJ2-1, with D perhaps given as TRBD1 or TRBD2 (5 bases each). CDR1 is LGHDT and CDR2 is YNNKEL in the germline V gene (reference sequence). V lost 4 bases and J 10 bases, leaving 17 bases between the germline ends. CDR3 length equals 14 residues. The CDR3 here is CASSRASRGHEQFF. DNA of the CDR3: TGTGCCAGCAGCCGTGCGTCGAGGGGCCACGAGCAGTTCTTC.

The chain has TRBV11-2 and TRBJ1-6; no definite D call. Germline V gives CDR1 SGHAT, CDR2 FQNNGV. CDR3 length: 16 residues. Between the trimmed V and J ends, which lost 5 bases and 0 bases, there was a span of 11 bases. CDR3 bases: TGTGCCAGCAGCCCTATAGGGTCCTCCTATAATTCACCCCTCCACTTT. The encoded protein is CASSPIGSSYNSPLHF. Full variable domain (missing parts from reference TRBV11-2 and TRBJ1-6): EAGVAQSPRYKIIEKRQSVAFWCNPISGHATLYWYQQILGQGPKLLIQFQNNGVVDDSQLPKDRFSAERLKGVDSTLKIQPAKLEDSAVYLCASSPIGSSYNSPLHFGNGTRLTVT.

The V and J genes are TRBV7-2 and TRBJ2-1; the D is unclear. This CDR3 has 13 residues. Trimming shortened V by 0 bases and J by 9 bases, and 9 bases separated the two germline ends. Germline V gene sequence: CDR1 SGHTA, CDR2 FQGNSA. This CDR3 reads CASSLASSAEQFF. DNA of the CDR3: TGTGCCAGCAGCTTAGCGAGTTCCGCTGAGCAGTTCTTC.

The sample holds a few counts of this clone. This chain joins TRBV4-2 and TRBJ1-1; D remains unclear. The length of the CDR3 is 13 residues. V was pared by 4 bases and J by 5 bases, with 11 bases between. From germline, CDR1 is LGHNA and CDR2 YNFKEQ. CDR3 amino acids: CASSLSGGTEAFF. The DNA of the CDR3 is TGTGCCAGCAGCCTTTCCGGTGGGACTGAAGCTTTCTTT.

The rearrangement uses TRBV25-1 and TRBJ2-7; TRBD1 aligns across 7 bases. Germline assignment: CDR1 MGHDK and CDR2 SYGVNS. Losses at the gene ends were 4 bases for V and 7 bases for J; bases not matched to a gene: 10. CDR3 length: 14 residues. In DNA form, the CDR3 reads TGTGCCAGCAGTGGATCGACAGGGCCTAGGGAGCAGTACTTC. Amino acids: CASSGSTGPREQYF.